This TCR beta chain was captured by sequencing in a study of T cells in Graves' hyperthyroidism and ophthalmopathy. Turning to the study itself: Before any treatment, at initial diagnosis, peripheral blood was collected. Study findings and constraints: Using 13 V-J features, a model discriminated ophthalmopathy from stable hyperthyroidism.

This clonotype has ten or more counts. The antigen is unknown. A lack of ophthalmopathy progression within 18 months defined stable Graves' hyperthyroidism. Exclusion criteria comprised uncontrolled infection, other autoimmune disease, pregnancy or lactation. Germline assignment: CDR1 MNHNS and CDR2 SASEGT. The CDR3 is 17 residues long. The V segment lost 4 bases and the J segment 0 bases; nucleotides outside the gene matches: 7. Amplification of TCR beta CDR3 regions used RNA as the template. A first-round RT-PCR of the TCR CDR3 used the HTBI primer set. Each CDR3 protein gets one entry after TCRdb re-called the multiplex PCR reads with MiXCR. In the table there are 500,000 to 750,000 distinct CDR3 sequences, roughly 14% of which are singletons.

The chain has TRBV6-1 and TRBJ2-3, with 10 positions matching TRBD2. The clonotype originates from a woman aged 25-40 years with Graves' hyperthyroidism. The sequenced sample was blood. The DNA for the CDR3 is TGTGCCAGCAGTGGGACTAGCGGATCGACTAGCACAGATACGCAGTATTTT. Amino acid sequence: CASSGTSGSTSTDTQYF.